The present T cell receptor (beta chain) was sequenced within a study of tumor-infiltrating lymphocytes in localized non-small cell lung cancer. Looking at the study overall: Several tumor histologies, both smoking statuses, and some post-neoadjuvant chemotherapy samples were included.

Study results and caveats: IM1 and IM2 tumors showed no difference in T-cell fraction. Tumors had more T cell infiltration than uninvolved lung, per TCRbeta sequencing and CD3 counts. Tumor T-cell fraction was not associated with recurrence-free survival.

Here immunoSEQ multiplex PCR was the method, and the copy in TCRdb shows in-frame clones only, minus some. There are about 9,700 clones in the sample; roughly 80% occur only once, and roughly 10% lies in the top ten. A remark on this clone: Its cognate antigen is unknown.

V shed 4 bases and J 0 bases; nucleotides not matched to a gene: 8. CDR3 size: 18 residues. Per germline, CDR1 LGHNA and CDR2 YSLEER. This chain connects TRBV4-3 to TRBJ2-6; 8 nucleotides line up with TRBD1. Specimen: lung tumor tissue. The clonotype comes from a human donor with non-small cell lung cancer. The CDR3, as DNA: TGCGCCAGCAGCCGAGTCCGACAGGGGCGCTCTGGGGCCAACGTCCTGACTTTC. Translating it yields CASSRVRQGRSGANVLTF.